This is a list of T cell receptor beta chains from one sample in a study of blood T cells in healthy people across ages. TCRdb re-called the 5' RACE reads with MiXCR, one entry per CDR3 protein. The sample holds hundreds of thousands of distinct CDR3 sequences; about three fifths are singletons and the top ten take approximately 20%. Sequencing was done on a sample of blood. The receptors stem from a man younger than 45 in good health. CDR3s include the opening cysteine and the closing phenylalanine or tryptophan. The D gene is left open where the match is weak. Clone size, where shown, is once, few, many, or a class for clones that have expanded.

few	TRBV20-1	TRBJ2-5	TRBD2	CSARDLLTSGLETQYF
-	TRBV2	TRBJ1-6	-	CASSSDGGISPLHF
-	TRBV20-1	-	TRBD2	CSARGLAGGETQYF
-	TRBV20-1	TRBJ1-6	-	CSAPKTPTYNSPLHF
-	TRBV15	TRBJ1-2	TRBD1	CATSREPGQENYGYTF
-	TRBV7-2	TRBJ1-4	-	CASSLDRSLATNEKLFF
few	TRBV5-6	TRBJ2-7	-	CASSSSVTRNVRVGSYEQYF
-	TRBV30	TRBJ2-4	-	CAWSRVGDKNIQYF
-	TRBV6-6	TRBJ2-3	-	CASSHRTDTQYF
-	TRBV7-2	TRBJ2-1	-	CASSLVAGRRNEQFF
-	TRBV2	TRBJ1-6	TRBD1	CASDQGASPLHF
-	TRBV20-1	TRBJ1-2	-	CSASRGGGYGYTF
once	TRBV7-2	TRBJ1-1	-	CASSLGGWPGAFF
-	TRBV7-9	TRBJ2-3	-	CASSLSTFTDTQYF
-	TRBV6-2/TRBV6-3	TRBJ2-6	-	CATTSISGANVLTF
few	TRBV29-1	TRBJ1-1	-	CSVLRNTEAFF
-	TRBV7-6	TRBJ2-1	TRBD2	CASSLVSREWYNEQFF
many	TRBV20-1	TRBJ1-1	TRBD1	CSARLRDRNTEAFF
-	TRBV13	TRBJ2-1	-	CASSIGNNEQFF
-	TRBV4-1	TRBJ2-1	-	CASSGVASFYDNEQFF
once	TRBV4-3	TRBJ2-1	-	CASSQDPTNLYNEQFF
few	TRBV29-1	TRBJ1-2	TRBD1	CSVPEKGTVGPWGYTF
few	TRBV7-8	TRBJ2-5	-	CASSLVLPQETQYF
-	TRBV2	TRBJ1-6	TRBD1	CASSPDRGISPLHF
-	TRBV7-2	TRBJ1-4	-	CASSLGEGEKLFF
-	TRBV6-5	TRBJ2-7	TRBD1	CASRWSGGPYEQYF
few	TRBV28	TRBJ2-7	TRBD1	CASSSLDRVEQYF
few	TRBV10-3	TRBJ2-7	-	CAIKNRGGEGSSEQYF
-	TRBV7-2	TRBJ2-3	-	CASGVRDPQYF
few	TRBV12-3/TRBV12-4	TRBJ2-5	-	CATLSSDQESQYF
once	TRBV20-1	TRBJ2-5	-	CSARPTVGGLETQYF
-	TRBV30	-	-	CAWSPRYEQYF
few	TRBV7-8	TRBJ1-2	-	CASSPRAATGHGYTF